This T cell receptor (beta chain) was captured in a study of neurological immune-mediated disorders. The CDR3 totals 15 residues. V shed 7 bases, J shed 5 bases, and the junction held 12 bases outside the gene matches. Germline V gene sequence: CDR1 LGHDT, CDR2 YNNKEL (reference sequence). Ten or more counts support this clonotype. Its target is not known. With 10-nucleotide random UMIs included, cDNA was synthesized by 5'RACE. From 15-18 subjects, each sequencing run yielded over 160 million TCR-beta sequences. One entry per CDR3 protein, called by TCRdb with MiXCR from the 5' RACE reads. Of about 38,000 distinct CDR3 sequences listed, approximately 4.4% are singletons. Study-wide findings and caveats: No CDR3 amino acid sequences were shared by expanded clones across subjects, suggesting private repertoires in all groups.

This sequence was found in a young man in good health. The chain carries TRBV3-1 and TRBJ2-5; 8 nucleotides match TRBD2. The sequencing input was CD4+ T cells from blood. The CDR3, as DNA: TGTGCCAGCACCACTTGGCGGGGGGAGGTGGAGACCCAGTACTTC. It specifies CASTTWRGEVETQYF.